This TCR beta chain was observed in a study of immune cell composition in non-small cell lung cancer. Study-wide context: Lung adenocarcinoma or squamous carcinoma made up most tumours. General study points: Shared sequences between tumour-reactive and dominant in vivo clones were not proven. Squamous lung tumours showed higher top 10 clone scores and clonality than adenocarcinomas.

For this clone: Its antigen is not known.

The table came from immunoSEQ multiplex PCR; TCRdb's copy has only in-frame clones and leaves some out. The table has 9,500 to 14,000 clones, about 60% seen once; the top ten hold 18%. Germline trimming cut 4 bases from V and 0 bases from J; bases unmatched to any gene: 2. Looked up from germline, CDR1 is SGHVS and CDR2 is FNYEAQ. The CDR3 contains 16 residues. V and J are TRBV7-6 and TRBJ2-2, with 10 bases aligning to TRBD2. Sequenced: lung tumor tissue. The source is a human donor with non-small cell lung cancer. The CDR3 region has the DNA TGTGCCAGCAGCTCCCTAGCGGGAGCGAACACCGGGGAGCTGTTTTTT. Translated: CASSSLAGANTGELFF.